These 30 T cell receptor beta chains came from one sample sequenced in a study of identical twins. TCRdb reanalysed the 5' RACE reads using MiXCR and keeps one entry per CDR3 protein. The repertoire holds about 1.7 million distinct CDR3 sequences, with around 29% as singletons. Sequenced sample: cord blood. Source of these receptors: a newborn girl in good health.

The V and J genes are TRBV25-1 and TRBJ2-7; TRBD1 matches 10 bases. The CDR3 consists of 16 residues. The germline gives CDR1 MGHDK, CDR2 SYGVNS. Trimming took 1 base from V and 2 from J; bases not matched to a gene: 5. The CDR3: CASSEWGTGDPYEQYF. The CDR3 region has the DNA TGTGCCAGCAGTGAATGGGGGACAGGGGACCCCTACGAGCAGTACTTC.

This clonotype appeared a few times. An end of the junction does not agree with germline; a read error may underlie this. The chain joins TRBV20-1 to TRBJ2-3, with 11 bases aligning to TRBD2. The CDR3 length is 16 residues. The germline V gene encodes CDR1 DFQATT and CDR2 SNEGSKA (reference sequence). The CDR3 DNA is TGCAGTGCTAGCCGACTAGCGGGACCACGGACAGATACGCAGTGTTTT. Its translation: CSASRLAGPRTDTQCF.

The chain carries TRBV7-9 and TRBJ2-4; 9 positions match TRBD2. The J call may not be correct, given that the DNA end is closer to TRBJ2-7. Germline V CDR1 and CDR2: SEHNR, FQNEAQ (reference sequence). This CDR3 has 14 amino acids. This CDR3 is CASSTPAGGYEQYF. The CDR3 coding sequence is TGTGCCAGCAGCACACCAGCGGGGGGCTACGAGCAGTACTTC.

The CDR3 sequence: CASSPAGGLYTQYF. As DNA, the CDR3 is TGTGCCAGCAGCCCGGCGGGGGGCCTATATACGCAGTATTTT. The chain joins TRBV7-9 to TRBJ2-3; TRBD2 matches 8 bases. The germline gives CDR1 SEHNR, CDR2 FQNEAQ (reference sequence). J gave up 7 bases and V 5 bases, and 8 bases lay outside the gene matches. CDR3 length: 14 residues.

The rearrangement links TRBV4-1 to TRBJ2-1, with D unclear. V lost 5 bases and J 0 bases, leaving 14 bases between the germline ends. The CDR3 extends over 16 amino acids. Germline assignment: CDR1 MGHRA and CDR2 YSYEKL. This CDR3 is CASSEGWASSYNEQFF. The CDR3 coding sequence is TGCGCCAGCAGCGAAGGGTGGGCCAGCTCCTACAATGAGCAGTTCTTC.

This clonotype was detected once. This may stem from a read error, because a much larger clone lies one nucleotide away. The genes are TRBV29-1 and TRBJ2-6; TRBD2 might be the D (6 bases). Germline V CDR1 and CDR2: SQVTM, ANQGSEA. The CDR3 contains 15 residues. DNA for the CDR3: TGCAGCGTTGGTGGGAGGAGCTCTGGGACCAACGTCCTGACTTTC. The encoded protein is CSVGGRSSGTNVLTF.

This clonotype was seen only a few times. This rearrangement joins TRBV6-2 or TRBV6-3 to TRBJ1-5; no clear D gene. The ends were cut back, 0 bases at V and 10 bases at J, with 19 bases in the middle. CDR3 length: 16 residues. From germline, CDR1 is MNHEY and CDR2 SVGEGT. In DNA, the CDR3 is TGTGCCAGCAGTTACTCCCTGACGGTGCCTTTAGAACCCCAGCATTTT. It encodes CASSYSLTVPLEPQHF.

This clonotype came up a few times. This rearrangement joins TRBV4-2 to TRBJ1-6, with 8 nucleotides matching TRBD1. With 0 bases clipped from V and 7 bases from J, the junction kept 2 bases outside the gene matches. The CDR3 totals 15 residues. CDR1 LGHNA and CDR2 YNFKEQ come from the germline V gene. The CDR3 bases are TGTGCCAGCAGCCAAGATCGGGACAGGAATTCACCCCTCCACTTT. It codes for CASSQDRDRNSPLHF.

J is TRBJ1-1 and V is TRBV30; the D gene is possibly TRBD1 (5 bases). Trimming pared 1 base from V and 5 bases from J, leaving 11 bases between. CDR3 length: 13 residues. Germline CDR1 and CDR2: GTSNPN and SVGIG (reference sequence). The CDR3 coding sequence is TGTGCCTGGAGTGAGGGACTACAGACTGAAGCTTTCTTT. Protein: CAWSEGLQTEAFF.

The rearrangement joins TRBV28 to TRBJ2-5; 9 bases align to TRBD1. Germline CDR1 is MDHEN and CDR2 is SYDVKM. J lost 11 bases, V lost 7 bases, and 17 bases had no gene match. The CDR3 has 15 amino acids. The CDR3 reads CASTRRGTGSDEQYF. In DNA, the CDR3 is TGTGCCAGCACCCGTAGGGGGACAGGGTCGGATGAACAGTACTTC.

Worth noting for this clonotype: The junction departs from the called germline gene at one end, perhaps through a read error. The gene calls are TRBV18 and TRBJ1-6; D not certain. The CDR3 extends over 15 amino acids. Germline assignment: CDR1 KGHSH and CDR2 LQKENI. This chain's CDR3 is CASSPQEVGNSPPHF. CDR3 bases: TGTGCCAGCTCACCCCAGGAAGTGGGTAATTCACCCCCCCACTTT.

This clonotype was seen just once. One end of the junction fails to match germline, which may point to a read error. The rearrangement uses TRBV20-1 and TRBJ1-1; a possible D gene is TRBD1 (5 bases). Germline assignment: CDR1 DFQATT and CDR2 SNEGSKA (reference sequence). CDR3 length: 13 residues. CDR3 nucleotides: TGCGGTGCAAGGCGGGGGGTGAACACTGAAGCTTTCTTT. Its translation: CGARRGVNTEAFF.

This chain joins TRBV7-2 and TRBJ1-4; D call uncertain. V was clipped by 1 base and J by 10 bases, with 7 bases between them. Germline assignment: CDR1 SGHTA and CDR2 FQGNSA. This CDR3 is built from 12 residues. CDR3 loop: CASSLEWGKLFF. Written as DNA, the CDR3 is TGTGCCAGCAGCTTAGAGTGGGGAAAACTGTTTTTT.

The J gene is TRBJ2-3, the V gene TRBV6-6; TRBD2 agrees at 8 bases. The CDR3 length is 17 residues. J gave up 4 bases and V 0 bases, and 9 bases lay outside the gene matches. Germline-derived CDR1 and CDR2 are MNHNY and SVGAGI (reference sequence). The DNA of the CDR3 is TGTGCCAGCAGTTACTCAACTAGCGGCTTAGGGGCAGATACGCAGTATTTT. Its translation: CASSYSTSGLGADTQYF.

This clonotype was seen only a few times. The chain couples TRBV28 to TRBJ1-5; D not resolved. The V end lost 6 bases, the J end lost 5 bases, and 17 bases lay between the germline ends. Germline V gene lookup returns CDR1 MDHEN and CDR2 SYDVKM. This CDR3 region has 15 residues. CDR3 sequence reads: CASRPFPVRDQPQHF. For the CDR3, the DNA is TGTGCCAGCAGGCCATTTCCCGTTAGGGATCAGCCCCAGCATTTT.

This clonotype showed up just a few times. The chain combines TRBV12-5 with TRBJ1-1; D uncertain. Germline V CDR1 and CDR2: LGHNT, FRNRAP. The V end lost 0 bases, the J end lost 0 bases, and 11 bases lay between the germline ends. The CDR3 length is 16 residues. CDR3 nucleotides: TGTGCTAGTGGTTTGGTAGCAGGCCTAATGAACACTGAAGCTTTCTTT. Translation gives CASGLVAGLMNTEAFF.

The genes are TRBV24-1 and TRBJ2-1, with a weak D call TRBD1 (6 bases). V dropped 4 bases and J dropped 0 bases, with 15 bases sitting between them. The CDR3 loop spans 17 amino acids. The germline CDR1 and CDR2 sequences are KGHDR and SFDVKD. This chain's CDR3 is CATSETQGLGSYNEQFF. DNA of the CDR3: TGTGCCACCAGTGAAACACAGGGCCTTGGCTCCTACAATGAGCAGTTCTTC.

The CDR3 nucleotides read TGTGCCAGCTCACCAGGCCTAGGACAGATGGCTGAAGCTTTCTTT. Protein sequence: CASSPGLGQMAEAFF. This chain connects TRBV18 to TRBJ1-1; D is possibly TRBD1 (6 bases). Germline V CDR1 and CDR2: KGHSH, LQKENI. CDR3 size: 15 residues. Trimming left V 2 bases short and J 6 bases short, with 16 bases between.

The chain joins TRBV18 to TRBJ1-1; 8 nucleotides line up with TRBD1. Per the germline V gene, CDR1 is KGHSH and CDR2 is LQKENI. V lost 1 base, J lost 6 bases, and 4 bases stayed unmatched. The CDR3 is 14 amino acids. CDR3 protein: CASSPREQGAEAFF. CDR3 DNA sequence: TGTGCCAGCTCACCACGGGAACAGGGGGCTGAAGCTTTCTTT.

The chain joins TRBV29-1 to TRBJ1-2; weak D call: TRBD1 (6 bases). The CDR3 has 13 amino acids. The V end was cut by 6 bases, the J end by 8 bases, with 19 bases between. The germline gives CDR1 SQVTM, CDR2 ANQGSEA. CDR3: CSVILGLGGGYTF. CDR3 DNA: TGCAGCGTCATTTTGGGGTTGGGGGGCGGCTACACCTTC.

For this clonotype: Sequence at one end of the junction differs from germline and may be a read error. CDR3 nucleotides: TGTGCCTGCAGTGAAGGAGGCTCCAATCAGCCCCAGCATTTT. Translation gives CACSEGGSNQPQHF. This chain links TRBV2 with TRBJ1-5, with D uncertain. CDR3 length equals 14 residues. Germline V gene lookup returns CDR1 SNHLY and CDR2 FYNNEI.

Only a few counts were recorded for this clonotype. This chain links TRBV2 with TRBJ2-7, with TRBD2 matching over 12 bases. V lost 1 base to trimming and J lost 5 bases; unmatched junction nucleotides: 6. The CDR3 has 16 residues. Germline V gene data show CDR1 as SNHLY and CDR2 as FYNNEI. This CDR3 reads CASSEGSTSGSHEQYF. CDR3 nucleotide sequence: TGTGCCAGCAGTGAAGGTTCGACTAGCGGGAGTCACGAGCAGTACTTC.

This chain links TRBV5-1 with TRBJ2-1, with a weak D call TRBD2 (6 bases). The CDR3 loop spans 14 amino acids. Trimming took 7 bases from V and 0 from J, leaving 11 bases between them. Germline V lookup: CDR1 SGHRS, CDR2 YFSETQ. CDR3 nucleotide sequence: TGCGCCAGCTTGCGGGACCTCTCCTACAATGAGCAGTTCTTC. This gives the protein CASLRDLSYNEQFF.

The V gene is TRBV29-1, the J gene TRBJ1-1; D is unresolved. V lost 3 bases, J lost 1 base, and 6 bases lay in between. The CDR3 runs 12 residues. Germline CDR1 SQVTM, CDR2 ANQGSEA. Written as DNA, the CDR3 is TGCAGCGTTGATCCCCCGAACACTGAAGCTTTCTTT. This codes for CSVDPPNTEAFF. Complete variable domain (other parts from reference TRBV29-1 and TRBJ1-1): SAVISQKPSRDICQRGTSLTIQCQVDSQVTMMFWYRQQPGQSLTLIATANQGSEATYESGFVIDKFPISRPNLTFSTLTVSNMSPEDSSIYLCSVDPPNTEAFFGQGTRLTVV.

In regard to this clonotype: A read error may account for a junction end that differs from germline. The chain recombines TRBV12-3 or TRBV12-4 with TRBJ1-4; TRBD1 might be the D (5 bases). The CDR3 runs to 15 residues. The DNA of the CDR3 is TGTGCCAACAGTTTGGGTGACAGCTGGGCTGAAAAACTGTTTTTT. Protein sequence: CANSLGDSWAEKLFF.

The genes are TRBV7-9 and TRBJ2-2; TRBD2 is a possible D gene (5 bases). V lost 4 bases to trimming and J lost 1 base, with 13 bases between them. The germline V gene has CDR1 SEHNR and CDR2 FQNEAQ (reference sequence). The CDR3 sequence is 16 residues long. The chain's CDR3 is CASSSGRGGNTGELFF. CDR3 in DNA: TGTGCCAGCAGCTCCGGTCGTGGAGGGAACACCGGGGAGCTGTTTTTT.

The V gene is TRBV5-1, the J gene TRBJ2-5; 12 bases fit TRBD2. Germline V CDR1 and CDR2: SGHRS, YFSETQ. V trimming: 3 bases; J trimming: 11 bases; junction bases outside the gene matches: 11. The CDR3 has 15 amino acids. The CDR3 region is CASSSSGRAFDEQYF. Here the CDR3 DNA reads TGCGCCAGCAGCTCTAGCGGGAGGGCCTTCGATGAGCAGTACTTC.

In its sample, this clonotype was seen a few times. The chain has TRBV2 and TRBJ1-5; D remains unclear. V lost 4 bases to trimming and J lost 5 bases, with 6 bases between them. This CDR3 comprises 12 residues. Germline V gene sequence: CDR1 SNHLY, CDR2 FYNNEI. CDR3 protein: CASSGYYQPQHF. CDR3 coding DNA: TGTGCCAGCAGTGGGTATTATCAGCCCCAGCATTTT.

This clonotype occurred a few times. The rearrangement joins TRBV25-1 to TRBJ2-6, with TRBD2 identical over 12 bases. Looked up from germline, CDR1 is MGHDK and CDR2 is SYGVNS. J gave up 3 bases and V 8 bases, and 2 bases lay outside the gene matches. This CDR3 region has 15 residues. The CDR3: CASQLAGGGANVLTF. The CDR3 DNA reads TGTGCCAGCCAACTAGCGGGAGGTGGGGCCAACGTCCTGACTTTC.

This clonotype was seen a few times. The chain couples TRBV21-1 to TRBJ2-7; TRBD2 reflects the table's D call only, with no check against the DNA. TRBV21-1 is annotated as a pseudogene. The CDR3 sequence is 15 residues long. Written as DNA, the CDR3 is TGTGCCAGCAGCAGGCCTAGCGGGAGCTCCTACGAGCAGTACTTC. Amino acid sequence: CASSRPSGSSYEQYF.